The present T cell receptor beta chain was sequenced within a study of T cell changes during pregnancy in multiple sclerosis (dated by TCRdb to the late 2010s). Background on the whole study: Changes in the T cell repertoire over the course of pregnancy were examined in this study in women with multiple sclerosis.

Concerning this clone itself: Which antigen it targets is not known. Per-base qualities were not stored, and no clone one base away is much larger.

Trimmed from V: 6 bases; trimmed from J: 3 bases; junction bases lacking a gene match: 6. CDR1 is given as SNHLY and CDR2 as FYNNEI, both from the germline V gene. The CDR3 covers 14 residues, taking in both the cysteine and the phenylalanine. The read is trimmed to its CDR3 DNA, 42 bases read in frame from base 1. The library relied on the immunoSEQ multiplex PCR assay. TCRdb holds this immuneACCESS table with in-frame rearrangements only. Some clones are missing; in checked studies, unresolved V genes explain under half, and the rest has no known cause. Across this sample there are about 47,000 clones, with around 90% seen only once. The ten top clones hold less than 2% of the sample.

The sequence derives from a female donor with multiple sclerosis, enrolled in a pregnancy study. Specimen: peripheral blood, collected in the first trimester of pregnancy. The rearranged chain carries TRBV2 and TRBJ1-1, and 8 bases in between align with TRBD1. Read as DNA, the sequence is TGTGCCAGCAGGGGGACAGGCGAGTACACTGAAGCTTTCTTT. Translated, this gives CASRGTGEYTEAFF.